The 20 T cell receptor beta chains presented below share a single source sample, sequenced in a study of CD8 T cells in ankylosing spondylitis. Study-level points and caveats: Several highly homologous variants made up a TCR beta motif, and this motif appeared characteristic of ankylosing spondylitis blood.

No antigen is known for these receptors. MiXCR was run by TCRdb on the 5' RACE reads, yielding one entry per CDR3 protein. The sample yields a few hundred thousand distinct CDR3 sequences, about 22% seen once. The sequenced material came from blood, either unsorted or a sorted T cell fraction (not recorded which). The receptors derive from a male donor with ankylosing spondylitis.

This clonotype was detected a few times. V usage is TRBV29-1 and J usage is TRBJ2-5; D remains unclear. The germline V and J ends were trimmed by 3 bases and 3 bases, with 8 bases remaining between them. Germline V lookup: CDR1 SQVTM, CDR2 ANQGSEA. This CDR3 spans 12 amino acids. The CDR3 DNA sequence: TGCAGCGTTGAGCCAGGAGAAGAGACCCAGTACTTC. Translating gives CSVEPGEETQYF.

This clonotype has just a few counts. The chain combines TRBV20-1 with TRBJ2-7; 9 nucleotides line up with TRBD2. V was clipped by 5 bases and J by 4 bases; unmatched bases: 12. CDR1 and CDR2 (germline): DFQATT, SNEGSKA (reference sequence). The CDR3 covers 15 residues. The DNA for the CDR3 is TGCAGTGCTCGCCAGGAGCGGGAGGACTTGTACGAGCAGTACTTC. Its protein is CSARQEREDLYEQYF.

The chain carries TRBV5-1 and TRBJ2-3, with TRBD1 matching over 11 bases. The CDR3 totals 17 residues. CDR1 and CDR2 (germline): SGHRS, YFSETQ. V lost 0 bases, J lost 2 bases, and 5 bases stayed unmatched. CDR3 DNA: TGCGCCAGCAGCTTGGTTCGGACAGGGGGCCCCACAGATACGCAGTATTTT. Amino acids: CASSLVRTGGPTDTQYF.

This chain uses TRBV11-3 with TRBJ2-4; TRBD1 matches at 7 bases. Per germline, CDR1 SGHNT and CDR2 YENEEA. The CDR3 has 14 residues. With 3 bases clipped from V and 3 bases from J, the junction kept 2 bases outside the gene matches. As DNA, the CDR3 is TGTGCCAGCAGCTTTAGGGACAGCAAAAACATTCAGTACTTC. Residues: CASSFRDSKNIQYF. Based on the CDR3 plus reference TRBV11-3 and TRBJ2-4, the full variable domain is EAGVVQSPRYKIIEKKQPVAFWCNPISGHNTLYWYLQNLGQGPELLIRYENEEAVDDSQLPKDRFSAERLKGVDSTLKIQPAELGDSAVYLCASSFRDSKNIQYFGAGTRLSVL.

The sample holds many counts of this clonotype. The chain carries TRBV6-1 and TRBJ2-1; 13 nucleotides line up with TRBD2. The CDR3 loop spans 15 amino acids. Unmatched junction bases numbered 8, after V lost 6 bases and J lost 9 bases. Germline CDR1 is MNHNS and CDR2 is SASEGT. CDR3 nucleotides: TGTGCCAGCAGAACCGGGACTAGCGGGAATGTTGAGCAGTTCTTC. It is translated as CASRTGTSGNVEQFF.

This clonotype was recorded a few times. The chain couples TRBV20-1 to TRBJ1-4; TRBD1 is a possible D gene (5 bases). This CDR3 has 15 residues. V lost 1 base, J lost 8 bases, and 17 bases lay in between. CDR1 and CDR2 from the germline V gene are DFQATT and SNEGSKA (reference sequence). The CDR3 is CSARGGLGVDEKLFF. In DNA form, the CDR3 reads TGCAGTGCTAGAGGAGGTTTGGGGGTGGACGAAAAACTGTTTTTT.

The CDR3 region is CATSREVGSNQPQHF. As DNA, the CDR3 is TGTGCCACCAGCAGAGAGGTCGGTAGCAATCAGCCCCAGCATTTT. The rearrangement uses TRBV15 and TRBJ1-5; D gene uncertain. CDR1 LNHNV and CDR2 YYDKDF come from the germline V gene (reference sequence). This CDR3 spans 15 amino acids. Trimming shortened V by 0 bases and J by 0 bases, and 6 bases separated the two germline ends.

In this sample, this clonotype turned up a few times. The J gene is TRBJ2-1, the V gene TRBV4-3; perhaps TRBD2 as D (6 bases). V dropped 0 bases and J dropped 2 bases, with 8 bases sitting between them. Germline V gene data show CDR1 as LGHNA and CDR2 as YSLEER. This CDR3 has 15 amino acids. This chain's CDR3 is CASSQDGSAYNEQFF. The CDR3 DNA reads TGCGCCAGCAGCCAAGACGGGAGCGCCTACAATGAGCAGTTCTTC.

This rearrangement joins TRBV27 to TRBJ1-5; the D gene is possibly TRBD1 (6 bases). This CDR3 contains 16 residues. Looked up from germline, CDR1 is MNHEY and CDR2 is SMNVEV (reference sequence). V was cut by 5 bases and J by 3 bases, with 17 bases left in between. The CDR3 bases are TGTGCCAGCAGTCAATCTACAGGGAGGATCAATCAGCCCCAGCATTTT. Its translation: CASSQSTGRINQPQHF.

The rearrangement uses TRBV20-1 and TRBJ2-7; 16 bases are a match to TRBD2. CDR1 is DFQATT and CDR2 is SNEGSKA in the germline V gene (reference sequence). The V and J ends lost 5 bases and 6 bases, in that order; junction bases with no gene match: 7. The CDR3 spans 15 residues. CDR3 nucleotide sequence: TGCAGTGCTTCTCCGGGACTAGCGGGAGGGTTCGAGCAGTACTTC. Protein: CSASPGLAGGFEQYF.

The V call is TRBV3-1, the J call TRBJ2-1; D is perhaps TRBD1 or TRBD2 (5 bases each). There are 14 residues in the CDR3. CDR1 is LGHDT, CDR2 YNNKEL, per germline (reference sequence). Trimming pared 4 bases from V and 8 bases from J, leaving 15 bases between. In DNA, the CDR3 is TGTGCCAGCAGCCTCAGGGACCGCTTCGATGAGCAGTTCTTC. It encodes CASSLRDRFDEQFF.

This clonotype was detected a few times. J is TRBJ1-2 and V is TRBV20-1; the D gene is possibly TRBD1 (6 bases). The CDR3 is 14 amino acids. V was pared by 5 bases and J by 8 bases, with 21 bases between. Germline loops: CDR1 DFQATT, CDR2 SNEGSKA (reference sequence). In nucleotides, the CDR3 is TGCAGTGCTTTCACCCAACAGGGTGTGGGAGGCTACACCTTC. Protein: CSAFTQQGVGGYTF.

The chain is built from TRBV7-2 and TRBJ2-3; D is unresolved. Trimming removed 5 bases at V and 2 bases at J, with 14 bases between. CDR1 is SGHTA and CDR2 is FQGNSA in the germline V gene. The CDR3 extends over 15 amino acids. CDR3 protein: CASSPRWRDTDTQYF. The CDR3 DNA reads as TGTGCCAGCAGCCCTCGGTGGAGAGACACAGATACGCAGTATTTT.

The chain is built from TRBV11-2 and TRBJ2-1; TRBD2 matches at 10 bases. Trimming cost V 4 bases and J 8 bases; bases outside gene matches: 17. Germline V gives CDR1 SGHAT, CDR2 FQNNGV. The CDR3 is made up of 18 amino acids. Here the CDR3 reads CASSSPSLGSGRYYEQFF. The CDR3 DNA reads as TGTGCCAGCAGCTCACCTAGTTTGGGTAGCGGGAGGTATTATGAGCAGTTCTTC.

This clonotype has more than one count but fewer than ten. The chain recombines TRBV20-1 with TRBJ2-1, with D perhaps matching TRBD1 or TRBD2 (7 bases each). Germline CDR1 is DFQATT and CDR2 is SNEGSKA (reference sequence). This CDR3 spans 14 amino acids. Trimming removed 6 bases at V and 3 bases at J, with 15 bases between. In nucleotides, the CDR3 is TGCAGTGCAGAGGGGGCTAGCGGCTACAATGAGCAGTTCTTC. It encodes CSAEGASGYNEQFF.

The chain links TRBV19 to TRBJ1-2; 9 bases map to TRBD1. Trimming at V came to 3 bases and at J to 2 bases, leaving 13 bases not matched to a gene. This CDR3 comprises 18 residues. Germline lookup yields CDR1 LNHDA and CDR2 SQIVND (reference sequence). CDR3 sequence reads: CASSIHHDRGKANYGYTF. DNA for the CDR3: TGTGCCAGTAGTATCCATCACGACAGGGGGAAGGCAAACTATGGCTACACCTTC. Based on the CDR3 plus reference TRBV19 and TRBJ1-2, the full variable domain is DGGITQSPKYLFRKEGQNVTLSCEQNLNHDAMYWYRQDPGQGLRLIYYSQIVNDFQKGDIAEGYSVSREKKESFPLTVTSAQKNPTAFYLCASSIHHDRGKANYGYTFGSGTRLTVV.

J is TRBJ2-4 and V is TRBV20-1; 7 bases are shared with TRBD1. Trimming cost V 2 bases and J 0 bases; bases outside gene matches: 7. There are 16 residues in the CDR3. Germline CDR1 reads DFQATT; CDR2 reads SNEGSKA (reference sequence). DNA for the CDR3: TGCAGTGCTAGACGACCGGGACAGCTAGCCAAAAACATTCAGTACTTC. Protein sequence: CSARRPGQLAKNIQYF.

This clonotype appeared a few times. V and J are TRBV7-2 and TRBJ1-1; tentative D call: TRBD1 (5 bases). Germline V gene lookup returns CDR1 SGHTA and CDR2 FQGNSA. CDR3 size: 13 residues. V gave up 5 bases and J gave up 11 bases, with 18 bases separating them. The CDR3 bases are TGTGCCAGCAGCCCCACTCAGGGACGGATGGCTTTCTTT. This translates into CASSPTQGRMAFF.

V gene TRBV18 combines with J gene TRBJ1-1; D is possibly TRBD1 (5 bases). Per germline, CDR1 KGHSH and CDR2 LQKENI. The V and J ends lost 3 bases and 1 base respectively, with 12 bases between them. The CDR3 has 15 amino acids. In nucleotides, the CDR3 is TGTGCCAGCTCACCGGGGGTCGTCGGGAACACTGAAGCTTTCTTT. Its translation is CASSPGVVGNTEAFF. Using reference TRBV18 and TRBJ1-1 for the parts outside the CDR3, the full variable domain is NAGVMQNPRHLVRRRGQEARLRCSPMKGHSHVYWYRQLPEEGLKFMVYLQKENIIDESGMPKERFSAEFPKEGPSILRIQQVVRGDSAAYFCASSPGVVGNTEAFFGQGTRLTVV.

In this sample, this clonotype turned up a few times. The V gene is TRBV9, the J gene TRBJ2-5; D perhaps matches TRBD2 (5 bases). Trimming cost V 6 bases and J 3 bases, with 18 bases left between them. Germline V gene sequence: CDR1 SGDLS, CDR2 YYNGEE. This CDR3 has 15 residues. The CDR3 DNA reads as TGTGCCAGCACCTATCGGGGTTTTCCGGAAGAGACCCAGTACTTC. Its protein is CASTYRGFPEETQYF.